The rows below give T cell receptor beta chains drawn from one sample of a study of blood T cell repertoires in COVID-19. TCRdb's table, derived via immunoSEQ multiplex PCR, lists solely in-frame clones and lacks some. The sample has tens of thousands of clones; roughly four fifths are singletons. The sample taken for sequencing was peripheral blood. These receptors all come from a human donor in a cohort sampled during active COVID-19. Each CDR3 is given with its conserved first and last residue. Each record gives: clone size, V gene, J gene, D gene, CDR3 DNA, CDR3 protein. D genes are given only for firm matches. The listing skips clone size in some rows; elsewhere it reads once, few, many or a size class.

NA,TRBV6-1,TRBJ1-5,TRBD1,TGTGCCAGCAGTGAGACAGGGAATAGCAATCAGCCCCAGCATTTT,CASSETGNSNQPQHF
once,TRBV5-4,TRBJ2-7,NA,TGTGCCAGCAGCTTGTGGGGAGGCCCCTACGAGCAGTACTTC,CASSLWGGPYEQYF
NA,TRBV3-1/TRBV3-2,TRBJ2-7,TRBD1,TGTGCCAGCAGCCAAGGTGACAGGGCCCACGAGCAGTACTTC,CASSQGDRAHEQYF
NA,TRBV28,TRBJ1-5,NA,TGTGCCAGCAGTTTGTGGGAGCGAAGCAATCAGCCCCAGCATTTT,CASSLWERSNQPQHF
NA,TRBV5-1,TRBJ2-1,NA,TGCGCCAGCAGACCTCCCGGGACAAGTTCGCAGGAGCAGTTCTTC,CASRPPGTSSQEQFF
NA,TRBV19,TRBJ1-1,NA,TGTGCCAGTAGTATGGGCGCCCGGCAGTTGAACACTGAAGCTTTCTTT,CASSMGARQLNTEAFF
NA,TRBV19,TRBJ2-1,TRBD2,TGTGCCAGTAGTACTCGGGGGGTGTACAATGAGCAGTTCTTC,CASSTRGVYNEQFF
NA,TRBV4-3,TRBJ1-2,NA,TGCGCCAGCAGCCACCCGGGGGGCAGTAACTATGGCTACACCTTC,CASSHPGGSNYGYTF
NA,TRBV6-2/TRBV6-3,TRBJ2-5,TRBD2,TGTGCCAGCAGTTACCCCGGACTAGCGGGGCAAGAGACCCAGTACTTC,CASSYPGLAGQETQYF
NA,TRBV5-4,TRBJ2-2,TRBD1,TGTGCCAGCAGCTTGGGACAGGGGGCTCCGAACACCGGGGAGCTGTTTTTT,CASSLGQGAPNTGELFF
NA,TRBV2,TRBJ2-4,TRBD2,TGTGCCAGCACGCCGGGGGGGCCGGGGAACATTCAGTACTTC,CASTPGGPGNIQYF